This T cell receptor beta chain was profiled in a study of T cells in Graves' hyperthyroidism and ophthalmopathy. This clonotype was seen ten or more times. Authors of the study amplified TCR beta CDR3 regions from RNA transcripts. Primed by the HTBI set, a first-round RT-PCR was run on the TCR CDR3. One entry per CDR3 protein results from TCRdb running MiXCR on the multiplex PCR reads. The table includes more than 300,000 distinct CDR3 sequences, 14% detected once. Trimming removed 6 bases at V and 7 bases at J, with 13 bases between. The CDR3 is 13 residues long. Germline assignment: CDR1 MNHEY and CDR2 SMNVEV (reference sequence).

The rearrangement joins TRBV27 to TRBJ1-5; weak D call: TRBD1 (6 bases). The receptor's source is a woman aged 60-70 years with Graves' hyperthyroidism. The sequencing sample was made of blood. Here the CDR3 reads CASSSRGYQPQHF. CDR3 sequence (DNA): TGTGCCAGCAGCTCGAGGGGGTACCAGCCCCAGCATTTT.